This TCR beta chain appears in the sequencing data of a study of cytomegalovirus exposure and HLA in healthy donors. Study context: Researchers found that roughly 77% of 350 to 500 genotyped donors fell within the Caucasian-associated ancestry cluster. Study-level findings and limits: Across donors, most TCRs were seen rarely, yet some public ones were widespread. A later analysis linked a missense variant in DCLRE1C to the trimming of TCR beta V and J genes.

With 60 Vbeta and 13 Jbeta primers, the PCR was carried out. The assay was immunoSEQ multiplex PCR, and TCRdb's table has in-frame clones only and misses some. The sample carries about 140,000 clones, 78% recorded once. In the case of this clone: As yet, its antigen is unknown.

The CDR3 covers 11 residues. The germline V and J ends were trimmed by 4 bases and 6 bases, with 9 bases remaining between them. Per germline, CDR1 SQVTM and CDR2 ANQGSEA. This chain joins TRBV29-1 and TRBJ1-1; no clear D. The source of this sequence is a male donor in good health and CMV-seronegative. The material sequenced was PBMCs. The CDR3 here is CSVVSVSEAFF. CDR3 sequence (DNA): TGCAGCGTTGTATCCGTATCTGAAGCTTTCTTT.